The present T cell receptor (beta chain) was sequenced within a study of CD8 T cells in Susac syndrome. It was with random hexamers that about 0.45 to 1 ug RNA was reverse transcribed. TCRdb re-called the immunoSEQ multiplex PCR reads through MiXCR, storing one row per CDR3 protein. Of 150,000 to 200,000 distinct CDR3 sequences listed, over 85% were seen once; the top ten hold over 0.12%. The sequenced sample was CD4+ T cells from PBMCs. This TCR was sampled from a human donor in good health.

The CDR3 nucleotides read TGTGCCAGCAGTTTGACCAGAAACACAGATACGCAGTATTTT. Translated, it gives CASSLTRNTDTQYF. The genes are TRBV12-3 or TRBV12-4 and TRBJ2-3, with D unclear. This CDR3 comprises 14 residues. V shed 3 bases and J shed 2 bases, with 9 bases lying between them.